A single sample is the source of the 4 T cell receptor beta chains below, sequenced in a study of T-cell memory formation after mild COVID-19. TCRdb re-called the 5' RACE reads with MiXCR, one entry per CDR3 protein. The table lists about 140,000 distinct CDR3 sequences, 11% to 15% of them singletons. Sequences were obtained from PBMCs or a T cell subset sorted from them (not recorded which). The receptors stem from an adult woman who had mild COVID-19 (a few samples of this study predate the infection). Cell type and time point are not known.

The V call is TRBV6-2 or TRBV6-3, the J call TRBJ2-7; a possible D gene is TRBD2 (5 bases). Trimming pared 6 bases from V and 5 bases from J, leaving 14 bases between. The CDR3 runs to 13 residues. Germline V gene lookup returns CDR1 MNHEY and CDR2 SVGEGT. CDR3 residues: CASSPSSYDEQYF. The CDR3 region has the DNA TGTGCCAGCAGCCCATCTAGCTACGACGAGCAGTACTTC.

The chain couples TRBV4-3 to TRBJ2-7; D possibly uses TRBD1 or TRBD2 (5 bases each). CDR1 is LGHNA, CDR2 YSLEER, per germline. Between the trimmed V and J ends, which lost 1 base and 6 bases, there was a span of 22 bases. The CDR3 runs 17 residues. Written as DNA, the CDR3 is TGCGCCAGCAGCCAAGTTCTTTCCCTAGCAGGGTCGACCGAGCAGTACTTC. This gives the protein CASSQVLSLAGSTEQYF.

In this sample, this clonotype turned up a few times. This chain joins TRBV5-1 and TRBJ2-5; the match to TRBD2 covers 7 bases. This CDR3 spans 16 amino acids. V was pared by 0 bases and J by 0 bases, with 5 bases of the junction left unmatched. Germline V lookup: CDR1 SGHRS, CDR2 YFSETQ. The CDR3 DNA reads as TGCGCCAGCAGCTTGGAGGCAGCGGGGTACCAAGAGACCCAGTACTTC. It yields the protein CASSLEAAGYQETQYF.

The gene calls are TRBV2 and TRBJ2-3; TRBD2 agrees at 7 bases. Germline lookup yields CDR1 SNHLY and CDR2 FYNNEI. The V and J ends lost 6 bases and 3 bases, in that order; junction bases with no gene match: 9. This CDR3 comprises 15 residues. The CDR3 DNA reads TGTGCCAGCAGGTGGATGGGGGGGGTAACAGATACGCAGTATTTT. Translation gives CASRWMGGVTDTQYF. The full variable domain, rest sourced from reference TRBV2 and TRBJ2-3, is EPEVTQTPSHQVTQMGQEVILRCVPISNHLYFYWYRQILGQKVEFLVSFYNNEISEKSEIFDDQFSVERPDGSNFTLKIRSTKLEDSAMYFCASRWMGGVTDTQYFGPGTRLTVL.